A single sample is the source of the 22 T cell receptor beta chains below, sequenced in a study of cytomegalovirus exposure and HLA in healthy donors. The PCR contained 60 Vbeta and 13 Jbeta primers. TCRdb keeps only in-frame clones here, not all; method: immunoSEQ multiplex PCR. The sample has about 100,000 clones, roughly 74% seen once; the top ten hold approximately 16%. Sequencing was performed on PBMCs. The receptors come from a young woman in good health and CMV-seropositive.

The chain has TRBV5-5 and TRBJ1-2; 9 nucleotides align to TRBD1. Germline CDR1 reads SGHKS; CDR2 reads YYEKEE (reference sequence). The CDR3 spans 18 residues. J gave up 4 bases and V 4 bases, and 17 bases lay outside the gene matches. The CDR3 loop is CASSPKNRDRVVGYGYTF. The CDR3 nucleotides are TGTGCCAGCAGCCCAAAAAACCGGGACAGGGTTGTTGGCTATGGCTACACCTTC.

J is TRBJ2-4 and V is TRBV10-3, with 9 bases that match TRBD1. Trimming took 2 bases from V and 8 from J; bases not matched to a gene: 4. The V gene's germline CDR1 is ENHRY and CDR2 SYGVKD. There are 14 residues in the CDR3. CDR3 protein: CAISENDRGDIQYF. CDR3 in DNA: TGTGCCATCAGTGAGAACGACAGGGGGGACATTCAGTACTTC.

This clone has just a few counts. The gene calls are TRBV5-4 and TRBJ1-1; TRBD1 matches at 7 bases. V lost 4 bases, J lost 0 bases, and 12 bases stayed unmatched. Germline CDR1 is SGHNT and CDR2 is YYREEE (reference sequence). The CDR3 loop spans 17 amino acids. CDR3: CASSPVGDRVVNTEAFF. CDR3 bases: TGTGCCAGCAGCCCCGTGGGGGACAGAGTTGTGAACACTGAAGCTTTCTTT.

This CDR3 is CASTRGDRGAEQYF. The DNA for the CDR3 is TGTGCCAGCACCAGAGGGGACAGGGGTGCCGAGCAGTACTTC. The gene calls are TRBV6-1 and TRBJ2-7; 10 nucleotides align to TRBD1. CDR1 is MNHNS, CDR2 SASEGT, per germline. V lost 7 bases, J lost 6 bases, and 9 bases stayed unmatched. The length of the CDR3 is 14 residues.

This chain joins TRBV2 and TRBJ1-2; the D gene is possibly TRBD1 (5 bases). CDR3 length: 14 residues. Trimming removed 3 bases from V and 8 bases from J, with 16 bases in between. Germline V gene lookup returns CDR1 SNHLY and CDR2 FYNNEI. CDR3 nucleotides: TGTGCCAGCAGTGATTTTTCCAGGGTAGGAGGCTACACCTTC. Its translation: CASSDFSRVGGYTF.

CDR3 coding DNA: TGTGCCAGCAGCTCTGACCGCGGCAATGAGCAGTTCTTC. It codes for CASSSDRGNEQFF. The chain uses TRBV7-9 and TRBJ2-1; D not resolved. Deletions cut 4 bases from V and 6 bases from J, with 10 bases between. CDR1 SEHNR and CDR2 FQNEAQ come from the germline V gene (reference sequence). The CDR3 runs 13 residues.

The V call is TRBV7-3, the J call TRBJ1-2; 7 positions agree with TRBD1. CDR3 length: 14 amino acids. From germline, CDR1 is SGHTA and CDR2 FQGTGA. With V trimmed by 4 bases and J by 4 bases, 6 bases remained unmatched. The chain's CDR3 is CASSWEGTAYGYTF. The CDR3 DNA follows: TGTGCCAGCAGCTGGGAAGGGACAGCCTATGGCTACACCTTC.

This chain uses TRBV27 with TRBJ2-3; 11 bases match TRBD1. V lost 6 bases, J lost 5 bases, and 7 bases stayed unmatched. The CDR3 has 15 amino acids. CDR1 is MNHEY, CDR2 SMNVEV, per germline (reference sequence). The CDR3 reads CASRDGQGAKDTQYF. The CDR3 DNA is TGTGCCAGCAGGGACGGACAGGGGGCAAAAGATACGCAGTATTTT.

J is TRBJ2-7 and V is TRBV5-1; TRBD2 matches at 11 bases. Unmatched junction bases numbered 4, after V lost 3 bases and J lost 5 bases. This CDR3 has 14 residues. CDR1 and CDR2 from the germline V gene are SGHRS and YFSETQ. CDR3 nucleotides: TGCGCCAGCAGCTCAGGGACTAGCGGCAACGAGCAGTACTTC. As protein: CASSSGTSGNEQYF.

For the CDR3, the DNA is TGCGCCAGCAGCTTGCCCGGGGGGGCGGCCGAGCAGTACTTC. Translating it yields CASSLPGGAAEQYF. J is TRBJ2-7 and V is TRBV5-1; the match to TRBD2 covers 8 bases. Germline lookup yields CDR1 SGHRS and CDR2 YFSETQ. The V gene end was trimmed by 1 base and the J gene end by 6 bases; junction bases not matched to a gene: 6. The CDR3 runs 14 residues.

This clone has a handful of counts. This chain uses TRBV6-4 with TRBJ2-3; 9 bases are a match to TRBD2. The CDR3 loop spans 16 amino acids. V shed 0 bases, J shed 4 bases, and the junction held 5 bases outside the gene matches. Germline V CDR1 and CDR2: MRHNA, SNTAGT. The CDR3 DNA reads TGTGCCAGCAGTGACTCTGGCGGGGGGGCCGCAGATACGCAGTATTTT. Protein: CASSDSGGGAADTQYF.

This chain joins TRBV5-4 and TRBJ2-5, with D perhaps matching TRBD2 (6 bases). The germline CDR1 and CDR2 sequences are SGHNT and YYREEE (reference sequence). CDR3 length equals 13 residues. Trimming took 0 bases from V and 10 from J, leaving 13 bases between them. The CDR3 spells CASSLGASDGQYF. In nucleotides, the CDR3 is TGTGCCAGCAGCTTGGGGGCTAGCGACGGCCAGTACTTC. The variable domain in full, completed from reference TRBV5-4 and TRBJ2-5, reads ETGVTQSPTHLIKTRGQQVTLRCSSQSGHNTVSWYQQALGQGPQFIFQYYREEENGRGNFPPRFSGLQFPNYSSELNVNALELDDSALYLCASSLGASDGQYFGPGTRLLVL.

The rearrangement joins TRBV6-6 to TRBJ2-7, with 11 positions matching TRBD1. The CDR3 totals 15 residues. Germline lookup yields CDR1 MNHNY and CDR2 SVGAGI (reference sequence). Losses at the gene ends were 7 bases for V and 4 bases for J; bases not matched to a gene: 9. The CDR3 DNA is TGTGCCAGCAAATTATACGGGACAGGGGGTTACGAGCAGTACTTC. Its protein is CASKLYGTGGYEQYF.

The sample holds one count of this clone. V gene TRBV5-6 combines with J gene TRBJ1-1, with a weak D call TRBD1 (6 bases). V was trimmed by 2 bases and J by 7 bases, leaving 15 bases between them. CDR1 is SGHDT and CDR2 is YYEEEE in the germline V gene. The CDR3 runs to 14 residues. CDR3: CASSFSSDSLEAFF. The CDR3 region has the DNA TGTGCCAGCAGCTTTTCCTCGGACAGCCTTGAAGCTTTCTTT.

This rearrangement joins TRBV7-3 to TRBJ2-7; 8 nucleotides agree with TRBD1. The ends lost 0 bases at V and 2 bases at J; junction bases unmatched: 12. This CDR3 has 18 amino acids. Germline V gene lookup returns CDR1 SGHTA and CDR2 FQGTGA. The CDR3 is CASSLTSHPGQEPYEQYF. In DNA form, the CDR3 reads TGTGCCAGCAGCTTAACGTCTCATCCGGGACAGGAACCCTACGAGCAGTACTTC.

The rearrangement uses TRBV28 and TRBJ1-3; D is undetermined. The CDR3 loop spans 12 amino acids. Trimming took off 3 bases at V and 7 bases at J, with 7 bases between the two ends. The germline V gene encodes CDR1 MDHEN and CDR2 SYDVKM. CDR3 sequence: CASSFSLNTIYF. CDR3 DNA: TGTGCCAGCAGTTTTAGCCTGAACACCATATATTTT.

There are a few counts of this clone. The chain uses TRBV10-2 and TRBJ2-1, with 9 bases identical to TRBD2. With 5 bases clipped from V and 9 bases from J, the junction kept 11 bases outside the gene matches. The germline V gene encodes CDR1 WSHSY and CDR2 SAAADI. The CDR3 length is 15 residues. CDR3 sequence: CASSLASGIGIEQFF. For the CDR3, the DNA is TGCGCCAGCAGTCTTGCTAGCGGGATAGGCATTGAGCAGTTCTTC.

The chain combines TRBV27 with TRBJ1-1, with D possibly TRBD1 on 6 matching bases. CDR1 and CDR2 from the germline V gene are MNHEY and SMNVEV (reference sequence). The CDR3 spans 12 residues. Between the trimmed V and J ends, which lost 2 bases and 12 bases, there was a span of 13 bases. CDR3 sequence: CASSLPGGGSFF. The CDR3 DNA reads as TGTGCCAGCAGTTTACCGGGGGGCGGGTCTTTCTTT.

The V gene is TRBV4-2, the J gene TRBJ2-5; 7 nucleotides match TRBD2. The length of the CDR3 is 16 residues. Germline loops: CDR1 LGHNA, CDR2 YNFKEQ. V was clipped by 0 bases and J by 1 base; unmatched bases: 5. CDR3: CASSQDFGGSQETQYF. CDR3 in DNA: TGTGCCAGCAGCCAAGATTTTGGCGGGAGCCAAGAGACCCAGTACTTC.

V usage is TRBV6-5 and J usage is TRBJ1-3; no clear D gene. This CDR3 contains 14 residues. Germline V gene lookup returns CDR1 MNHEY and CDR2 SVGAGI. Trimming stripped 6 bases from V and 7 bases from J, with 16 bases between. The CDR3 is CASSNGNPGNTIYF. The CDR3 DNA reads as TGTGCCAGCAGCAACGGGAACCCCGGGAACACCATATATTTT.

This rearrangement joins TRBV6-5 to TRBJ2-1; TRBD2 aligns across 8 bases. Trimming at V came to 1 base and at J to 7 bases, leaving 6 bases not matched to a gene. From germline, CDR1 is MNHEY and CDR2 SVGAGI. The CDR3 is made up of 15 amino acids. In DNA form, the CDR3 reads TGTGCCAGCAGTTACTGGCGGGAGGTCGGTAATGAGCAGTTCTTC. As protein: CASSYWREVGNEQFF.

The chain has TRBV5-5 and TRBJ2-3, with 7 bases that match TRBD2. CDR1 is SGHKS and CDR2 is YYEKEE in the germline V gene (reference sequence). The ends lost 7 bases at V and 2 bases at J; junction bases unmatched: 4. The CDR3 loop spans 13 amino acids. CDR3 DNA: TGTGCCAGCGAGAGCGGGGTCACAGATACGCAGTATTTT. Translating it yields CASESGVTDTQYF.